The 15 T cell receptor beta chains below all came from one sample that was sequenced in a study of CD8 T cells in ankylosing spondylitis. Study-level points and caveats: What appeared characteristic of ankylosing spondylitis blood was a TCR beta motif of 7 or 8 highly homologous variants.

For these receptors, no antigen is known. TCRdb independently ran MiXCR on the 5' RACE reads; one entry per CDR3 protein. Of about 220,000 distinct CDR3 sequences in the sample, about a sixth were seen once. Specimen: blood, either unsorted or a sorted T cell fraction (not recorded which). The receptors here all came from a male donor with ankylosing spondylitis.

With respect to this clonotype: The final CDR3 position lacks the conserved phenylalanine or tryptophan, pointing to a likely read error. The chain joins TRBV28 to TRBJ2-2; TRBD2 matches 13 bases. V dropped 5 bases and J dropped 3; count of bases not matched to a gene: 6. The CDR3 loop spans 17 amino acids. Germline V CDR1 and CDR2: MDHEN, SYDVKM. The CDR3 region has the DNA TGTGCCAGCAGTCGACTAGCGGGAGGTGCGGACACCGGGGAGCTGTTTCTT. It codes for CASSRLAGGADTGELFL.

This clonotype was counted between two and nine times. J is TRBJ2-1 and V is TRBV6-2 or TRBV6-3, with TRBD2 identical over 7 bases. The CDR3 is 17 residues long. The germline CDR1 and CDR2 sequences are MNHEY and SVGEGT. Trimming at V came to 2 bases and at J to 0 bases, leaving 7 bases not matched to a gene. CDR3 in DNA: TGTGCCAGCAGTTACCCCCTAGCGGAAATCTCCTACAATGAGCAGTTCTTC. Translated: CASSYPLAEISYNEQFF.

This clonotype was recorded once. The genes are TRBV9 and TRBJ1-2; no clear D gene. CDR3 length: 14 residues. Germline values: CDR1 SGDLS, CDR2 YYNGEE. V was clipped by 3 bases and J by 5 bases, with 14 bases between them. The CDR3 protein is CASSASGALYGYTF. CDR3 DNA: TGTGCCAGCAGCGCCAGCGGAGCTCTATATGGCTACACCTTC.

This clonotype was observed a handful of times. This chain connects TRBV29-1 to TRBJ2-2, with D possibly TRBD1 on 6 matching bases. CDR1 SQVTM and CDR2 ANQGSEA come from the germline V gene. This CDR3 has 16 amino acids. Trimming removed 0 bases at V and 0 bases at J, with 11 bases between. This CDR3 reads CSVEEGDTPNTGELFF. CDR3 in DNA: TGCAGCGTTGAAGAAGGGGACACCCCGAACACCGGGGAGCTGTTTTTT.

This clonotype was seen many times. The V and J genes are TRBV12-3 or TRBV12-4 and TRBJ2-6, with unresolved D. CDR3 length equals 14 residues. The germline V and J ends were trimmed by 2 bases and 3 bases, with 5 bases remaining between them. The CDR3 spells CASSLLGGANVLTF. Written as DNA, the CDR3 is TGTGCCAGCAGTTTATTGGGTGGGGCCAACGTCCTGACTTTC.

The V gene is TRBV7-4, the J gene TRBJ2-7; maybe TRBD1 (6 bases). Germline values: CDR1 SGHVT, CDR2 SQSDAQ. CDR3 length: 15 residues. Trimming removed 3 bases at V and 3 bases at J, with 15 bases between. The CDR3 nucleotides read TGTGCCAGCAGCTTGGGGACATCCGATGTCTACGAGCAGTACTTC. Its protein product is CASSLGTSDVYEQYF.

The chain recombines TRBV27 with TRBJ2-5; D ambiguous. CDR3 length: 17 amino acids. The germline CDR1 and CDR2 sequences are MNHEY and SMNVEV (reference sequence). The V and J ends lost 5 bases and 2 bases respectively, with 21 bases between them. CDR3 bases: TGTGCCAGCAGTAAGCCTTCAGAGTTTCCGCGGCAAGAGACCCAGTACTTC. This codes for CASSKPSEFPRQETQYF.

The chain has TRBV24-1 and TRBJ2-1, with D possibly matching TRBD1 (6 bases). The CDR3 is 16 residues long. Germline V gives CDR1 KGHDR, CDR2 SFDVKD. Trimming shortened V by 4 bases and J by 1 base, and 13 bases separated the two germline ends. CDR3 bases: TGTGCCACCAGTGAGGGTGAGACAGGATCCTACAATGAGCAGTTCTTC. As protein: CATSEGETGSYNEQFF.

This chain uses TRBV25-1 with TRBJ2-3, with D hard to call. The CDR3 is 13 residues long. CDR1 MGHDK and CDR2 SYGVNS come from the germline V gene. V dropped 2 bases and J dropped 2 bases, with 5 bases sitting between them. CDR3 bases: TGTGCCAGCAGTGAACCAAACACAGATACGCAGTATTTT. Protein: CASSEPNTDTQYF. The full variable domain, completed using reference TRBV25-1 and TRBJ2-3, is EADIYQTPRYLVIGTGKKITLECSQTMGHDKMYWYQQDPGMELHLIHYSYGVNSTEKGDLSSESTVSRIRTEHFPLTLESARPSHTSQYLCASSEPNTDTQYFGPGTRLTVL.

Worth noting for this clonotype: A much more abundant neighbour one base away suggests this may be a read error. V and J are TRBV12-3 or TRBV12-4 and TRBJ1-5, with TRBD1 matching 9 bases. V lost 6 bases to trimming and J lost 6 bases; unmatched junction nucleotides: 9. CDR3 length: 15 amino acids. CDR3 in amino acids: CASRSTGGWIQPQHF. Here the CDR3 DNA reads TGTGCCAGCAGATCTACAGGGGGCTGGATTCAGCCCCAGCATTTT.

This clonotype was counted between two and nine times. The chain recombines TRBV29-1 with TRBJ2-1; TRBD2 matches 9 bases. Germline CDR1 reads SQVTM; CDR2 reads ANQGSEA. V lost 4 bases to trimming and J lost 4 bases; unmatched junction nucleotides: 5. This CDR3 is built from 14 residues. For the CDR3, the DNA is TGCAGCGTTGTAGCGGGAGCTGGATACAATGAGCAGTTCTTC. It translates to CSVVAGAGYNEQFF.

This clonotype was detected only a few times. CDR3 in amino acids: CAISGQGDSYEQYF. CDR3 nucleotide sequence: TGTGCCATCAGTGGACAGGGGGACTCCTACGAGCAGTACTTC. The chain has TRBV10-3 and TRBJ2-7; 9 nucleotides line up with TRBD1. CDR3 length: 14 residues. Germline V CDR1 and CDR2: ENHRY, SYGVKD. V lost 4 bases, J lost 0 bases, and 1 base stayed unmatched.

This clonotype was picked up a small number of times. CDR3 bases: TGCGCCAGCAGAGGGACTGAAGCTTTCTTT. The encoded protein is CASRGTEAFF. V usage is TRBV4-1 and J usage is TRBJ1-1; D is uncertain. The germline CDR1 and CDR2 sequences are MGHRA and YSYEKL. With 6 bases removed from V and 5 bases from J, the gap between germline ends came to 4 bases. This CDR3 region has 10 residues.

The chain couples TRBV7-2 to TRBJ2-1, with TRBD2 matching 9 bases. This CDR3 is 17 amino acids long. J was trimmed by 2 bases and V by 2 bases; bases with no gene match: 7. The germline gives CDR1 SGHTA, CDR2 FQGNSA. The CDR3 loop reads CASSLIASGVTYNEQFF. The CDR3 coding sequence is TGTGCCAGCAGCTTAATAGCTAGCGGGGTAACCTACAATGAGCAGTTCTTC.

The sample holds a few counts of this clonotype. The CDR3 nucleotides read TGTGCCAGCAGTTACTCGATGGGGAGCTCCTACAATGAGCAGTTCTTC. Translation: CASSYSMGSSYNEQFF. The chain has TRBV6-5 and TRBJ2-1, with D tentatively TRBD2 (5 bases). This CDR3 is 16 amino acids long. Germline CDR1 reads MNHEY; CDR2 reads SVGAGI. Trimming removed 0 bases from V and 0 bases from J, with 9 bases in between.